The present T cell receptor beta chain was sequenced within a study of blood T cells in healthy people across ages. The table lists this clonotype with a few counts. Its antigen remains unknown. The authors ran a second PCR of about 7 to 11 cycles using a sample-barcoded 5' primer and a J-beta primer mix. TCRdb used MiXCR to reprocess the 5' RACE reads, holding one entry per CDR3 protein. The sample contains over 450,000 distinct CDR3 sequences, less than 25% of which appear only once. CDR3 length: 13 amino acids. V lost 1 base to trimming and J lost 4 bases, with 10 bases between them. Looked up from germline, CDR1 is SQVTM and CDR2 is ANQGSEA. Every sample yielded at least 6.5 million isolated PBMCs. Study findings and constraints: Long-lived donors had more naive CD4+ cells and higher diversity than aged donors.

The data were also submitted as part of a second study, on T cells of mothers and their children. That paper adds: Overlap in related mother-child pairs always slightly exceeded unrelated pairs, never significantly.

The V and J genes are TRBV29-1 and TRBJ2-5, with D tentatively TRBD1 (6 bases). This TCR derives from a boy younger than 18 in good health. The sequencing sample was made of blood. The CDR3 is CSVEGVRGETQYF. The CDR3 DNA sequence: TGCAGCGTTGAAGGGGTCAGGGGAGAGACCCAGTACTTC.